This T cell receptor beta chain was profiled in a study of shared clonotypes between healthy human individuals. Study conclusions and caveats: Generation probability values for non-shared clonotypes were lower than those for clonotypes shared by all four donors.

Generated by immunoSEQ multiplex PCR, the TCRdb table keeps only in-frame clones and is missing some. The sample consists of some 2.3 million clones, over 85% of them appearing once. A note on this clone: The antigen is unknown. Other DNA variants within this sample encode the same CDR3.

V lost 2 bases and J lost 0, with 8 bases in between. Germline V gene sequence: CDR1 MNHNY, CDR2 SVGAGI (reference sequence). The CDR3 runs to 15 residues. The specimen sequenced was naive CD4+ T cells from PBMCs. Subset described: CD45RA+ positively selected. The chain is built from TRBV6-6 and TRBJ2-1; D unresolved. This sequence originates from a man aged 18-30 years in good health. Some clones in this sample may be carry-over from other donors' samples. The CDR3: CASSYGKSSYNEQFF. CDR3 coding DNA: TGTGCCAGCAGTTACGGGAAGAGCTCCTACAATGAGCAGTTCTTC.